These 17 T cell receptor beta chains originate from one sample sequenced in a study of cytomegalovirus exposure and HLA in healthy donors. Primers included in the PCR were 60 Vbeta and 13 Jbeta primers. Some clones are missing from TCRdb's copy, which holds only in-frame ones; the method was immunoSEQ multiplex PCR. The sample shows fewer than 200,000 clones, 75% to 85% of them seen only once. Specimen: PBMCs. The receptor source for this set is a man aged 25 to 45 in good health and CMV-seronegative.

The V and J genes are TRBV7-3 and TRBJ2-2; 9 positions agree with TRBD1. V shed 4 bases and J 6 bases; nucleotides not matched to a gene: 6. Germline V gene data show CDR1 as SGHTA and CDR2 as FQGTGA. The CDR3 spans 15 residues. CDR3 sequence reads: CASSSGTGIAGELFF. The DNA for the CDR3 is TGTGCCAGCAGCTCCGGGACAGGGATCGCCGGGGAGCTGTTTTTT. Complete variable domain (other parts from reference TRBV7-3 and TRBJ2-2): GAGVSQTPSNKVTEKGKYVELRCDPISGHTALYWYRQSLGQGPEFLIYFQGTGAADDSGLPNDRFFAVRPEGSVSTLKIQRTERGDSAVYLCASSSGTGIAGELFFGEGSRLTVL.

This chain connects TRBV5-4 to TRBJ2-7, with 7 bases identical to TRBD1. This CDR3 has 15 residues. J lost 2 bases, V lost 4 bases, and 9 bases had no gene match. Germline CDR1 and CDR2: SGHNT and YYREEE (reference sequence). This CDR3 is CASSPDRRLTYEQYF. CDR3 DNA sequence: TGTGCCAGCAGCCCGGACAGGCGGCTAACCTACGAGCAGTACTTC.

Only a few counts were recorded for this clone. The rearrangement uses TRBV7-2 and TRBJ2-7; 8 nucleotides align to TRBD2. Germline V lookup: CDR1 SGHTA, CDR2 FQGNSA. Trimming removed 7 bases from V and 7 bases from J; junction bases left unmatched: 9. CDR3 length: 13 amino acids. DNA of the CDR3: TGTGCCAGCATTACGGGGGGGGGTCGAGAGCAGTACTTC. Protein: CASITGGGREQYF.

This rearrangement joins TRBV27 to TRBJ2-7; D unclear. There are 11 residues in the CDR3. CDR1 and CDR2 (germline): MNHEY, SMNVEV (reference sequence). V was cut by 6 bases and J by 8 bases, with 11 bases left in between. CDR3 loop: CASRLGVKQYF. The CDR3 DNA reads TGTGCCAGCAGACTTGGTGTAAAGCAGTACTTC.

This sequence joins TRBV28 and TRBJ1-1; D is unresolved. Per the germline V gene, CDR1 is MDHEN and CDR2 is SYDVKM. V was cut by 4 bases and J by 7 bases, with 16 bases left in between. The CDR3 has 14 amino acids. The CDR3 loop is CASSSSGEAGEAFF. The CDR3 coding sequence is TGTGCCAGCAGTTCGTCCGGGGAAGCCGGTGAAGCTTTCTTT.

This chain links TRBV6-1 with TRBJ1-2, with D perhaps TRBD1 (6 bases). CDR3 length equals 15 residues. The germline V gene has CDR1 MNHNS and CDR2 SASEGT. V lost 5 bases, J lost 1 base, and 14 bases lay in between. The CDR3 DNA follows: TGTGCCAGCAGTCCCCAACAGGGCCTTAACTATGGCTACACCTTC. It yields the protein CASSPQQGLNYGYTF.

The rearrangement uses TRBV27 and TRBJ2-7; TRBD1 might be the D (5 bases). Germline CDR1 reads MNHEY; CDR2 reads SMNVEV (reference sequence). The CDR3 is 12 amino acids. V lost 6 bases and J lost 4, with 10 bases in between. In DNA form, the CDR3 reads TGTGCCAGCAGCATGACAGAGTACGAGCAGTACTTC. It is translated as CASSMTEYEQYF.

The DNA for the CDR3 is TGTGCCAGCAGTGACTCGAGGACAGGGGCAGATACGCAGTATTTT. It translates to CASSDSRTGADTQYF. The chain has TRBV6-4 and TRBJ2-3, with 9 bases identical to TRBD1. Losses at the gene ends were 0 bases for V and 4 bases for J; bases not matched to a gene: 2. This CDR3 region has 15 residues. CDR1 MRHNA and CDR2 SNTAGT come from the germline V gene.

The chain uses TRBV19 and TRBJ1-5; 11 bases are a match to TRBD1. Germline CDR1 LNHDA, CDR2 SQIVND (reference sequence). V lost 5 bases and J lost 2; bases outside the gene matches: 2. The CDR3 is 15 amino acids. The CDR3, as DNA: TGTGCCAGTAGTCCGGGACAGGGGGGCAATCAGCCCCAGCATTTT. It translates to CASSPGQGGNQPQHF.

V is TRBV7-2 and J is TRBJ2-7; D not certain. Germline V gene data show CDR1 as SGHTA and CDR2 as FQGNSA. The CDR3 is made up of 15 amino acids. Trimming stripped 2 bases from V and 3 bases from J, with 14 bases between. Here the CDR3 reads CASSLPLGSHYEQYF. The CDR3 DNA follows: TGTGCCAGCAGCTTACCTCTAGGATCCCACTACGAGCAGTACTTC.

As DNA, the CDR3 is TGCGCCAGCAGGCTGGGGGCGAGCTCTGGAAACACCATATATTTT. Amino acids: CASRLGASSGNTIYF. This sequence joins TRBV5-1 and TRBJ1-3; TRBD1 might be the D (6 bases). Germline assignment: CDR1 SGHRS and CDR2 YFSETQ. The CDR3 runs 15 residues. V was shortened by 5 bases and J by 0 bases, with 12 bases between the two germline ends.

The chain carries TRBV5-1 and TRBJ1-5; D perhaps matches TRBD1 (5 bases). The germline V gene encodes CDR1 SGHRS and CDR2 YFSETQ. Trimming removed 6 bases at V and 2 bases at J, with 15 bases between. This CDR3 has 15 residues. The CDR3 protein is CASTPTGGGNQPQHF. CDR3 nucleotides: TGCGCCAGCACCCCCACCGGGGGTGGCAATCAGCCCCAGCATTTT.

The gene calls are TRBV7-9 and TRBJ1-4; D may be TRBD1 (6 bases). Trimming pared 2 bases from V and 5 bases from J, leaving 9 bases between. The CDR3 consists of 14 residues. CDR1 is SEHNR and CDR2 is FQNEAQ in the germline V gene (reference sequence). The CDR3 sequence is CASSLQQGNEKLFF. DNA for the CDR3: TGTGCCAGCAGCTTACAACAGGGAAATGAAAAACTGTTTTTT.

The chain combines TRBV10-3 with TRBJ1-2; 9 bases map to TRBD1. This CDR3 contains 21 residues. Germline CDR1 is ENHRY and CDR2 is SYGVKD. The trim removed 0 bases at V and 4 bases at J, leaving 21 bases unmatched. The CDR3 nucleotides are TGTGCCATCAGTGAGTCGAGCGGTTCGTACAGGGGGCCACCACCCTTCTATGGCTACACCTTC. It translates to CAISESSGSYRGPPPFYGYTF.

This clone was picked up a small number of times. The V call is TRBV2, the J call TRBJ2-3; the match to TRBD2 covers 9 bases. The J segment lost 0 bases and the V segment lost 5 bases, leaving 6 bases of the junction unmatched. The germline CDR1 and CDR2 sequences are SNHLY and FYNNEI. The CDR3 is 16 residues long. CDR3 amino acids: CASSKLAGLSTDTQYF. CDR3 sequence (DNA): TGTGCCAGCAGTAAACTAGCGGGCCTAAGCACAGATACGCAGTATTTT.

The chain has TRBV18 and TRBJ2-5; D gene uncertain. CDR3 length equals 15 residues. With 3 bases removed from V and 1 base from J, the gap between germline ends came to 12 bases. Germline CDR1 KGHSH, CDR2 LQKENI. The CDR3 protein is CASSPYSPPQETQYF. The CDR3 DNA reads TGTGCCAGCTCACCCTATTCGCCCCCCCAAGAGACCCAGTACTTC.

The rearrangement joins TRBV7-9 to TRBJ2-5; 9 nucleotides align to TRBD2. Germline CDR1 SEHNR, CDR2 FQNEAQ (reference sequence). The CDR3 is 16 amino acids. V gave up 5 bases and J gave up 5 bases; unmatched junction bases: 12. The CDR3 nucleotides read TGTGCCAGCAGCCTGACTAGCGGCCTTGGGGGGGAGACCCAGTACTTC. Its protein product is CASSLTSGLGGETQYF.